This T cell receptor (beta chain) was sequenced for a study of regulatory T cells in long-lasting Graves disease. iRepertoire HTBI primers and Arm-PCR of CDR3 regions built TCR beta libraries. TCRdb processed the multiplex PCR reads anew with MiXCR; each CDR3 protein has one entry. The table records over 350,000 distinct CDR3 sequences, around 15% of them present only once. Time point: newly diagnosed GD, antithyroid drugs for less than 3 months. Extracted PBMC RNA gave rise to the TCR library. The V gene lost 6 bases and the J gene lost 0 bases, with 14 bases spanning the gap. The CDR3 runs 15 residues. This clonotype appeared many times. Separately, the same data were catalogued under a study of T cells in Graves' hyperthyroidism and ophthalmopathy.

The source of this sequence is a woman in her fifties or sixties with Graves disease. The starting material was peripheral blood mononuclear cells (PBMCs), obtained at new diagnosis, from a patient treated with antithyroid drugs. The rearrangement links TRBV12-3 or TRBV12-4 to TRBJ1-1, with D uncertain. The CDR3 sequence is CASSPEGRLNTEAFF. The CDR3 DNA follows: TGTGCCAGCAGCCCCGAGGGCCGATTGAACACTGAAGCTTTCTTT.